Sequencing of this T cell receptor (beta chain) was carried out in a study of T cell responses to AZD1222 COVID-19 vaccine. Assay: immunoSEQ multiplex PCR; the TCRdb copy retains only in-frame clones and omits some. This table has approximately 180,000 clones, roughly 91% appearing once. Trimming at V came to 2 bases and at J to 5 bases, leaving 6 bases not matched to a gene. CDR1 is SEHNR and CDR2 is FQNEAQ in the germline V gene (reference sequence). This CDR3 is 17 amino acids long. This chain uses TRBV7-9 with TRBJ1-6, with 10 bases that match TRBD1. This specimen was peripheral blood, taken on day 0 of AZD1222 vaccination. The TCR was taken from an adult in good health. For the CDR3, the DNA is TGTGCCAGCAGCTTACGGGCTGGGACAGGGGATAATTCACCCCTCCACTTT. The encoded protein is CASSLRAGTGDNSPLHF.